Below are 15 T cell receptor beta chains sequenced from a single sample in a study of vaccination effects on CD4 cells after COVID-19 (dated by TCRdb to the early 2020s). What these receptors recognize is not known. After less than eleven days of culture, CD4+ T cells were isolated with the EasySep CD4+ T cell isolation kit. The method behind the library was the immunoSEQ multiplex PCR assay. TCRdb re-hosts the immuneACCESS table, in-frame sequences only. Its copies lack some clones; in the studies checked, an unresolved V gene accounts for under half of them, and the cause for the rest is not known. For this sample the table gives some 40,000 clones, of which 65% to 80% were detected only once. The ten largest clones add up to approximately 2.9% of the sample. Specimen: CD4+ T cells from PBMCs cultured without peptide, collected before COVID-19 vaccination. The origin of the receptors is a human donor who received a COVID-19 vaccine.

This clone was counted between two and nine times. The CDR3 DNA is TGTGCCAGCATCTATCGGGACAGCGACGGCTACACCTTC. It translates to CASIYRDSDGYTF. V gene TRBV2 combines with J gene TRBJ1-2; 7 bases are shared with TRBD1. The CDR3 is made up of 13 amino acids. Trimming removed 7 bases from V and 8 bases from J; junction bases left unmatched: 10. Per germline, CDR1 SNHLY and CDR2 FYNNEI. Supplemented by reference TRBV2 and TRBJ1-2, the full variable domain reads EPEVTQTPSHQVTQMGQEVILRCVPISNHLYFYWYRQILGQKVEFLVSFYNNEISEKSEIFDDQFSVERPDGSNFTLKIRSTKLEDSAMYFCASIYRDSDGYTFGSGTRLTVV.

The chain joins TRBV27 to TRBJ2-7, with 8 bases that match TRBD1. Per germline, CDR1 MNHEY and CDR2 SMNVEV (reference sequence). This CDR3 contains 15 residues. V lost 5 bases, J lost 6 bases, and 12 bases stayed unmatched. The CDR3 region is CASSPVDREASEQYF. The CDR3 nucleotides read TGTGCCAGCAGTCCGGTGGACAGGGAGGCCTCCGAGCAGTACTTC.

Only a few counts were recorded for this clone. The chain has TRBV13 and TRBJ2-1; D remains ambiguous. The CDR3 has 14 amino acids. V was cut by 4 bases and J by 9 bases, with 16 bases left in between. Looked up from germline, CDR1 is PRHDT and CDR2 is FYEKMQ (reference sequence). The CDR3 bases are TGTGCCAGCAGCTCCGCGTTAAGCCGGGCTGAGCAGTTCTTC. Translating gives CASSSALSRAEQFF.

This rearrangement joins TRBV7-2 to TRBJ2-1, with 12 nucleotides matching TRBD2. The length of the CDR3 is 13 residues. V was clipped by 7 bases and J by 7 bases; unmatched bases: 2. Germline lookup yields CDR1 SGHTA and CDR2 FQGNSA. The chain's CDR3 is CASKLAGGNEQFF. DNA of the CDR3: TGTGCCAGCAAGCTAGCGGGAGGGAATGAGCAGTTCTTC.

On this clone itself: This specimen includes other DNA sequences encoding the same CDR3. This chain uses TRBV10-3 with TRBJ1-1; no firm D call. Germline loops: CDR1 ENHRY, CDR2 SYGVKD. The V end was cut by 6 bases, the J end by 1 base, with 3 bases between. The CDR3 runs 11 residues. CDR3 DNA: TGTGCCATCAGAGGGAACACTGAAGCTTTCTTT. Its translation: CAIRGNTEAFF.

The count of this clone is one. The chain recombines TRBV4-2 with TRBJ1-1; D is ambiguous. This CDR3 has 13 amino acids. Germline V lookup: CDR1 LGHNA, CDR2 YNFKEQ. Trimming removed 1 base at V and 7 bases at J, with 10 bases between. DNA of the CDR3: TGTGCCAGCAGCCAAGTTGATGGGTTTGAAGCTTTCTTT. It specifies CASSQVDGFEAFF.

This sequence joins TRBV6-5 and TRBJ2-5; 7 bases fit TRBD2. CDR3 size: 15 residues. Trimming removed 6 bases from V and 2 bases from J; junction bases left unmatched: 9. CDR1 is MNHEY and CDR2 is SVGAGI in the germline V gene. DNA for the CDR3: TGTGCCAGCAGCGCCCCCCCCGGGAGGCAAGAGACCCAGTACTTC. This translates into CASSAPPGRQETQYF.

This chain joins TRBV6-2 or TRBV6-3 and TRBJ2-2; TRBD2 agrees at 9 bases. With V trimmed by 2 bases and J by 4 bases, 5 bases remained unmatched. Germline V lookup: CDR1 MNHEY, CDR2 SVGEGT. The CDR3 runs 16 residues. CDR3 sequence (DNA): TGTGCCAGCAGTTACGTGGCGGGAGGGCCCACCGGGGAGCTGTTTTTT. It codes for CASSYVAGGPTGELFF.

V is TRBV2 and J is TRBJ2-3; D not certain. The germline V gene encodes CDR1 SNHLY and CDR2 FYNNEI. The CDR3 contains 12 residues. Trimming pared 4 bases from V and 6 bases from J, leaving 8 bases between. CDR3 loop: CASSVLDDTQYF. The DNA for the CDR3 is TGTGCCAGCAGTGTATTGGACGATACGCAGTATTTT.

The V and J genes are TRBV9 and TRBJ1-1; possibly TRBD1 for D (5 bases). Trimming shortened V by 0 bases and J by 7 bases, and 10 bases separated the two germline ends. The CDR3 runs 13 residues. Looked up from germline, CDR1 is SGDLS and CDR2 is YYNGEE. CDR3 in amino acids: CASSVGDGVEAFF. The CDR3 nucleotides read TGTGCCAGCAGCGTAGGGGACGGAGTTGAAGCTTTCTTT.

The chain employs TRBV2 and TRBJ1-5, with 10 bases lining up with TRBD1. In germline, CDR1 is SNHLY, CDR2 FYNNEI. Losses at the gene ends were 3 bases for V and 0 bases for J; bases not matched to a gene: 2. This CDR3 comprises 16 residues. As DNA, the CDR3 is TGTGCCAGCAGTGAGGGACAGGGGTTTAGCAATCAGCCCCAGCATTTT. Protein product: CASSEGQGFSNQPQHF.

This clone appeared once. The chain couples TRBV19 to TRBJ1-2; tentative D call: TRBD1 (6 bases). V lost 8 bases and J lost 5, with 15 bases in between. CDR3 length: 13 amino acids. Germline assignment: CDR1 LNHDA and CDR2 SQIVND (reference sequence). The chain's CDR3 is CASETRGWYGYTF. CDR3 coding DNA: TGTGCCAGTGAGACCAGGGGTTGGTATGGCTACACCTTC.

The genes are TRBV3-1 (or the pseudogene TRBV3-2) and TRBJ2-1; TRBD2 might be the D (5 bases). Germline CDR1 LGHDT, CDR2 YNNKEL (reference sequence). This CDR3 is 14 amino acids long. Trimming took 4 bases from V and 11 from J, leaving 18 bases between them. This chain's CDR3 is CASSPSGFGYQQFF. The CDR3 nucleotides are TGTGCCAGCAGCCCCTCGGGATTCGGCTATCAGCAGTTCTTC.

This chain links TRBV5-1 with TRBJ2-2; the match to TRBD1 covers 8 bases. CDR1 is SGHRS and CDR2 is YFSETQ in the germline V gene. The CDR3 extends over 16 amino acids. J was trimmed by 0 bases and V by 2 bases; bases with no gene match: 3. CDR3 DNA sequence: TGCGCCAGCAGCTTCGGGGACAGGACGAACACCGGGGAGCTGTTTTTT. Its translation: CASSFGDRTNTGELFF.

CDR3 residues: CASAPARDNSPLHF. The CDR3 nucleotides are TGTGCCAGCGCTCCGGCCAGGGATAATTCACCCCTCCACTTT. The J gene is TRBJ1-6, the V gene TRBV2; D may be TRBD1 (5 bases). Trimming left V 8 bases short and J 5 bases short, with 13 bases between. Germline values: CDR1 SNHLY, CDR2 FYNNEI. CDR3 length: 14 amino acids.